A single sample gave rise to the 10 T cell receptor beta chains below, sequenced in a study of blood T cell repertoires in COVID-19. Clones were sequenced by immunoSEQ multiplex PCR, and TCRdb holds only the in-frame ones, with some missing. The sample has over 250,000 clones, roughly 90% seen once. Sample: peripheral blood. All receptors derive from a woman aged 70 to 79 with COVID-19, enrolled during active disease.

The rearrangement links TRBV2 to TRBJ1-3; no clear D. The V gene's germline CDR1 is SNHLY and CDR2 FYNNEI. V was cut by 2 bases and J by 7 bases, with 9 bases left in between. This CDR3 contains 13 residues. The CDR3 protein is CASSEQAGNTIYF. CDR3 DNA sequence: TGTGCCAGCAGTGAACAGGCGGGGAACACCATATATTTT.

The chain recombines TRBV5-8 with TRBJ1-5; D is uncertain. Trimming took off 4 bases at V and 0 bases at J, with 14 bases between the two ends. The CDR3 is 16 amino acids. The V gene's germline CDR1 is SGHTS and CDR2 YDEGEE. CDR3 region: CASSPRVPYSNQPQHF. DNA of the CDR3: TGTGCCAGCAGCCCCCGGGTCCCGTATAGCAATCAGCCCCAGCATTTT.

The chain is built from TRBV6-2 or TRBV6-3 and TRBJ2-1; tentatively, D is TRBD1 (6 bases). Trimming removed 4 bases at V and 3 bases at J, with 13 bases between. Germline lookup yields CDR1 MNHEY and CDR2 SVGEGT. The CDR3 covers 15 residues. The DNA of the CDR3 is TGTGCCAGCAGTTCCTGGGGGCCTGACTACAATGAGCAGTTCTTC. Amino acids: CASSSWGPDYNEQFF.

The V gene is TRBV7-2, the J gene TRBJ1-5, with 8 nucleotides matching TRBD1. This CDR3 contains 15 residues. After removal of 0 bases from V and 11 bases from J, the junction contained 9 bases not matched to a gene. Per the germline V gene, CDR1 is SGHTA and CDR2 is FQGNSA. CDR3 sequence reads: CASSLASGGGLAQHF. In DNA form, the CDR3 reads TGTGCCAGCAGCTTAGCATCAGGGGGCGGTTTAGCCCAGCATTTT.

The rearrangement uses TRBV6-5 and TRBJ1-1; no clear D. The CDR3 totals 12 residues. Germline CDR1 MNHEY, CDR2 SVGAGI. V lost 8 bases, J lost 1 base, and 8 bases lay in between. The CDR3 DNA reads TGTGCCAGCCGCAGCGAGAACACTGAAGCTTTCTTT. Its translation is CASRSENTEAFF.

This clone was picked up a small number of times. V gene TRBV10-3 combines with J gene TRBJ1-3; D perhaps matches TRBD1 (6 bases). Germline CDR1 and CDR2: ENHRY and SYGVKD. V lost 5 bases and J lost 1, with 18 bases in between. The CDR3 covers 17 residues. CDR3 sequence: CAISFNTGHTSGNTIYF. The CDR3 bases are TGTGCCATCAGTTTCAACACGGGACACACTTCTGGAAACACCATATATTTT.

The chain combines TRBV29-1 with TRBJ1-2; no clear D gene. In germline, CDR1 is SQVTM, CDR2 ANQGSEA. The V end was cut by 4 bases, the J end by 4 bases, with 10 bases between. CDR3 size: 12 residues. The CDR3 region is CSVGAGGYGYTF. The CDR3 bases are TGCAGCGTTGGTGCAGGAGGCTATGGCTACACCTTC. Looking up the rest from reference TRBV29-1 and TRBJ1-2 gives the full variable domain: SAVISQKPSRDICQRGTSLTIQCQVDSQVTMMFWYRQQPGQSLTLIATANQGSEATYESGFVIDKFPISRPNLTFSTLTVSNMSPEDSSIYLCSVGAGGYGYTFGSGTRLTVV.

The rearrangement uses TRBV23-1 and TRBJ2-5; TRBD1 is a possible D gene (5 bases). TRBV23-1 is noted as an ORF with a role that remains uncertain. Trimming took 0 bases from V and 3 from J, leaving 8 bases between them. The CDR3 spans 14 residues. The CDR3 here is CASSQSQGEETQYF. As DNA, the CDR3 is TGCGCCAGCAGTCAATCACAAGGGGAAGAGACCCAGTACTTC.

This clone was picked up one time. The junction departs from germline at one end; a sequencing error may be responsible. This chain joins TRBV4-1 and TRBJ2-1; the D gene is possibly TRBD2 (6 bases). Looked up from germline, CDR1 is MGHRA and CDR2 is YSYEKL. This CDR3 has 12 residues. The CDR3 sequence: CASSPFRTGEVF. The CDR3 DNA is TGCGCCAGCAGCCCATTTAGGACGGGGGAAGTCTTC.

The V call is TRBV3-1 (or the pseudogene TRBV3-2), the J call TRBJ2-7, with 7 bases that match TRBD2. This CDR3 is built from 13 residues. The V gene's germline CDR1 is LGHDT and CDR2 YNNKEL (reference sequence). The V and J ends lost 10 bases and 0 bases, in that order; junction bases with no gene match: 6. The CDR3 is CATGGGNSYEQYF. The DNA for the CDR3 is TGTGCCACGGGGGGAGGAAACTCCTACGAGCAGTACTTC.